This TCR beta chain was captured by sequencing in a study of blood T cells in healthy people across ages. V was cut by 0 bases and J by 2 bases, with 13 bases left in between. The CDR3 totals 16 residues. Germline values: CDR1 LGHNA, CDR2 YSLEER. Study-level results: Estimates drawn from one million T cells were deemed to understate diversity.

About this clonotype: Its specificity is unknown.

Through a sample-barcoded 5' primer and a J-beta primer mix, a second PCR was run for roughly 6 to 11 cycles. TCRdb reanalysed the 5' RACE reads using MiXCR and keeps one entry per CDR3 protein. There are about 1.4 million distinct CDR3 sequences in the sample; around 59% occur only once, and over 5% lies in the top ten. The chain is built from TRBV4-3 and TRBJ1-2, with D unclear. The sequence was obtained from a man between 18 and 29 years old in good health. The specimen sequenced was blood. CDR3 DNA sequence: TGCGCCAGCAGCCAAGATTTGCACCGGGAAAACTATGGCTACACCTTC. This sequence encodes CASSQDLHRENYGYTF.